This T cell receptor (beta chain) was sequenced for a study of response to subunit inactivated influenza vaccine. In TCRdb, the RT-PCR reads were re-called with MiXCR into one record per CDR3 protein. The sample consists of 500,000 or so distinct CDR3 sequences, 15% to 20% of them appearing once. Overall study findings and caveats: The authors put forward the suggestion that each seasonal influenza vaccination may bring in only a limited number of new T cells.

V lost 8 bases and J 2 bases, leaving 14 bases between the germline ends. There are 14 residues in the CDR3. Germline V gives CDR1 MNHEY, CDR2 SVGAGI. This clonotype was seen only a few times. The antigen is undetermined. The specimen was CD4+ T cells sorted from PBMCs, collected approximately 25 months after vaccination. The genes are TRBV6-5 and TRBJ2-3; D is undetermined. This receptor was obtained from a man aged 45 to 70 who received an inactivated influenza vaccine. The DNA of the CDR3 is TGTGCCAGCCGTTTGCAGGAGACCACAGATACGCAGTATTTT. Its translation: CASRLQETTDTQYF.